A single T cell receptor (beta chain) is shown here with its context. The data are from a study of CD8+ T cells in alopecia areata. Sequencing templates came from extracted RNA that was reverse transcribed into cDNA. Profiled with immunoSEQ multiplex PCR; TCRdb holds only in-frame clones, not every one. The sample holds about 210,000 clones, more than 60% seen once. Described treatment: oral pan-JAK inhibitor, 5-10 mg twice daily. Germline V lookup: CDR1 SNHLY, CDR2 FYNNEI. The CDR3 consists of 14 residues. Trimming removed 5 bases from V and 4 bases from J; junction bases left unmatched: 4. Specimen: CD4+ T cells sorted from blood, collected around week 44, from a patient treated with tofacitinib. The TCR was taken from a human donor with alopecia areata. This chain uses TRBV2 with TRBJ1-5, with TRBD1 matching 8 bases. The CDR3 here is CASSQDRGNQPQHF. CDR3 in DNA: TGTGCCAGCAGTCAAGACAGGGGTAATCAGCCCCAGCATTTT.